This T cell receptor beta chain was recovered during a study of metastatic and nonmetastatic thyroid tumors. Study information: It was across blood and tumor or nodule tissue from malignant and benign thyroid patients that repertoires were compared.

TCRdb recomputed clones from the PCR reads via MiXCR. This table holds over 20,000 clones, 24% found once. Notes on the study in general: Compared with benign nodules, malignant thyroid tumors were reported to have significantly higher TCR beta diversity in both blood and tumor.

This clone was counted at least ten times. The antigen remains undetermined. Per germline, CDR1 SGHTA and CDR2 FQGNSA. Trimming shortened V by 1 base and J by 7 bases, and 17 bases separated the two germline ends. The CDR3 has 16 residues. Patients underwent thyroid surgery, and none had received any treatment before it. The sample consisted of tumor tissue. The J gene is TRBJ1-5, the V gene TRBV7-2, with D maybe TRBD1 (5 bases). The source is a male donor with papillary thyroid cancer or a benign thyroid nodule (not recorded which). Some clones in this sample may be carry-over from other donors' samples. CDR3 in amino acids: CASSLVRAGLTQPQHF. DNA of the CDR3: TGTGCCAGCAGCTTAGTGCGGGCAGGGCTGACACAGCCCCAGCATTTT.